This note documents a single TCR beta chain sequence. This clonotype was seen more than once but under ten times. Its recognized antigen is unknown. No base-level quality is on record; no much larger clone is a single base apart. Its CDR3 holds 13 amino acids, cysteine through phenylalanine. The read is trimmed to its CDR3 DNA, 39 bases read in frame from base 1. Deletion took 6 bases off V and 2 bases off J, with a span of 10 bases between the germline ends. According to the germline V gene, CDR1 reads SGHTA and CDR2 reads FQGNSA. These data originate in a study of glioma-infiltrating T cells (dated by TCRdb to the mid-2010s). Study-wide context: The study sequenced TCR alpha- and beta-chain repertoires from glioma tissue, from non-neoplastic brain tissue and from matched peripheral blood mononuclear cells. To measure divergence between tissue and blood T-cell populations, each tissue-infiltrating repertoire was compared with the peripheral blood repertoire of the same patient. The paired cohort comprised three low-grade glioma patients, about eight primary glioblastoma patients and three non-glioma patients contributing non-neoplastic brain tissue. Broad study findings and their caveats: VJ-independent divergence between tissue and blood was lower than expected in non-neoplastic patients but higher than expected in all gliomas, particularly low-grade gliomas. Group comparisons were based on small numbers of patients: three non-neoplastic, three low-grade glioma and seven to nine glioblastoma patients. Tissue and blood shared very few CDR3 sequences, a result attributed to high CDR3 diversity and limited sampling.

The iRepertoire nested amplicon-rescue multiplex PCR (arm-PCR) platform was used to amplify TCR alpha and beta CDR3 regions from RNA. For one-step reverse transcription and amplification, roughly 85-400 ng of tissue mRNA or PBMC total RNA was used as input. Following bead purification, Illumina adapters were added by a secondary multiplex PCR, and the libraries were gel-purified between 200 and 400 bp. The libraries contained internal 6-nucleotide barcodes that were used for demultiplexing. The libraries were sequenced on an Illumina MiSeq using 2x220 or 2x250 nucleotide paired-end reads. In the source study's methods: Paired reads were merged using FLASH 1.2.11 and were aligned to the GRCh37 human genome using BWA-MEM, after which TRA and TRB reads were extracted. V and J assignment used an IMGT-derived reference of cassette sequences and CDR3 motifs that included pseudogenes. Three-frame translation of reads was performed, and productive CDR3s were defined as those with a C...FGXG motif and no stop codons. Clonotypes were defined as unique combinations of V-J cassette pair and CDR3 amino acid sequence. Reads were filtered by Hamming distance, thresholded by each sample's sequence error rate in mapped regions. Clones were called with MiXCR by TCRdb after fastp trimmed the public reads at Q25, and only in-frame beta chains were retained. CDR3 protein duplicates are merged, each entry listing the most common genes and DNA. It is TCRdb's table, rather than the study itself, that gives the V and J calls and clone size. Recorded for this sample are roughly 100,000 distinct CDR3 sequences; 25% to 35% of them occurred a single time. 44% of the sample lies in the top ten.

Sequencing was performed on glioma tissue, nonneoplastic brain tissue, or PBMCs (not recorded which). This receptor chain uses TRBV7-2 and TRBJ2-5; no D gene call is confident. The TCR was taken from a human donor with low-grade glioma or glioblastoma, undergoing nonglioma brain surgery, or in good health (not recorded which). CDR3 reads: CASRRTAQETQYF. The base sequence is TGTGCCAGCAGGAGGACGGCTCAAGAGACCCAGTACTTC.